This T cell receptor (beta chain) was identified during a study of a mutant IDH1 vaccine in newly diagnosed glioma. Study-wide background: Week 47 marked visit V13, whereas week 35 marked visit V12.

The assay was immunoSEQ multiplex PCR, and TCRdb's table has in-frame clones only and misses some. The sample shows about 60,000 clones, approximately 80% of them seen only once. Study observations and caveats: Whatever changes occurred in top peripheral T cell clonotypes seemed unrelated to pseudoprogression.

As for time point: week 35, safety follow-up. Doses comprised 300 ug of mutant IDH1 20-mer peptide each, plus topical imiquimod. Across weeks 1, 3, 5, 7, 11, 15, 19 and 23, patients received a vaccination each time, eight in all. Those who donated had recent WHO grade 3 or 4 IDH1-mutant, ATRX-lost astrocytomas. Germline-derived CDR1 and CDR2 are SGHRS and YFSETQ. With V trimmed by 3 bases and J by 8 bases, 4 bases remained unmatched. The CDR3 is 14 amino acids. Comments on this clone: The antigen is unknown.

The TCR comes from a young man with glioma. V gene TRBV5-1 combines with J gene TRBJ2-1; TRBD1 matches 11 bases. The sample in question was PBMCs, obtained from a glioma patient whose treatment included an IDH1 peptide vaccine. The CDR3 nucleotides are TGCGCCAGCAGCTCAGGACAGGGGGCGCATGAGCAGTTCTTC. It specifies CASSSGQGAHEQFF.